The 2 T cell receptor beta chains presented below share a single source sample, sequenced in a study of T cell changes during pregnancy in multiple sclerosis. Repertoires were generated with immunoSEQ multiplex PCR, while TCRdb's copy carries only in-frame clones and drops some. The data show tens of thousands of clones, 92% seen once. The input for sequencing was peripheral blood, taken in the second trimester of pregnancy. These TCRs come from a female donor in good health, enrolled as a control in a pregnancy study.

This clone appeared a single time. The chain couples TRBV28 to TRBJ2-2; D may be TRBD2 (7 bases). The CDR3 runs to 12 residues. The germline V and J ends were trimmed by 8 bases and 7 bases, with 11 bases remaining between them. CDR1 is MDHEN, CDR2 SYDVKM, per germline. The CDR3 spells CASDGGLGELFF. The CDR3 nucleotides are TGTGCCAGCGACGGGGGGCTCGGGGAGCTGTTTTTT.

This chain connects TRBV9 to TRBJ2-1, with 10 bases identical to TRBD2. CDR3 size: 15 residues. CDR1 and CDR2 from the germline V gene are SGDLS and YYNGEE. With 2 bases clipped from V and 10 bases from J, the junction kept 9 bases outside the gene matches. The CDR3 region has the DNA TGTGCCAGCAGCGTGTCGAGACTAGCGGGTCTAGAGCAGTTCTTC. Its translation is CASSVSRLAGLEQFF.